The entry that follows covers one TCR beta chain sequence. Its antigen remains unknown. It was one heparinised blood draw, averaging about 0.12 L, that each donor gave. The data derive from a study of beta chain features in type 1 diabetes. Study overall: When patients were set against healthy donors, age, gender and cell yields were similar. Whole-study results and caveats: TCRB CDR3s from Type 1 diabetes patients were moderately but significantly shorter in all four CD4+ subsets.

The study reverse transcribed the entire isolated RNA, so it sequenced expressed TCRB transcripts. Naive, central memory and regulatory T cell samples came to a mean of roughly 4 million reads. The assay was immunoSEQ multiplex PCR, and TCRdb's table has in-frame clones only and misses some. The sample carries some 410,000 clones, more than 9.5% recorded once. Trimming took 4 bases from V and 4 from J; bases not matched to a gene: 13. Germline V gene lookup returns CDR1 LGHNA and CDR2 YNFKEQ. The CDR3 length is 17 residues. The specimen was naive CD4+ T cells from blood. The chain is built from TRBV4-2 and TRBJ2-7; 10 bases are a match to TRBD2. The receptor comes from a woman aged 18-29 years in good health. Here the CDR3 reads CASSPPVGTSGTYEQYF. CDR3 DNA: TGTGCCAGCAGCCCGCCGGTAGGAACTAGCGGGACATACGAGCAGTACTTC.